This record covers a single T cell receptor (beta chain). This sample is drawn from a study of blood T cell repertoires in COVID-19. Study details: Samples of COVID-19 (acute and convalescent) were obtained from the United States, Italy and Spain. T cells, B-cell-depleted T cells, or PBMCs provided the cDNA or gDNA that served as material.

Per the study methods: The authors estimated nucleated cell counts from reference gene primer amplification. Produced via immunoSEQ multiplex PCR; TCRdb's table is partial and in-frame only. For V, J and clone size, that table is used; D and trimming come from the DNA. The repertoire holds more than 70,000 clones, with 88% as singletons. V was clipped by 3 bases and J by 2 bases, with 11 bases between them. CDR1 and CDR2 (germline): MDHEN, SYDVKM. This CDR3 is 15 amino acids long. What was sequenced was peripheral blood. This sequence was found in a man in his fifties with active COVID-19. This chain connects TRBV28 to TRBJ1-5; D might be TRBD1 (6 bases). The CDR3 DNA is TGTGCCAGCAGTTTTGGGGGCGCGGGCAATCAGCCCCAGCATTTT. The encoded protein is CASSFGGAGNQPQHF.